This T cell receptor beta chain was identified during a study of patients and donors after allogeneic stem cell transplantation. Each CDR3 protein gets one entry after TCRdb re-called the RT-PCR reads with MiXCR. In the table there are about a million distinct CDR3 sequences, roughly 18% of which are singletons. This clonotype was counted a few times. Trimming cost V 4 bases and J 5 bases, with 14 bases left between them. The CDR3 runs 14 residues. Per the germline V gene, CDR1 is SNHLY and CDR2 is FYNNEI. The chain joins TRBV2 to TRBJ1-2, with a tentative D call TRBD1 (5 bases). The TCR originated in a human donor who was either an allogeneic HSCT recipient or a stem cell or donor lymphocyte infusion donor (not recorded which). It is not recorded whose cells these are; they may come from a transplant donor. The sample taken for sequencing was blood, either unsorted or a sorted T cell fraction (not recorded which). The CDR3 coding sequence is TGTGCCAGCAGTGCAATGACAGATTCTTATGGCTACACCTTC. This gives the protein CASSAMTDSYGYTF.